These 10 T cell receptor beta chains were all obtained from the same sample, sequenced in a study of beta chain features in type 1 diabetes. Reverse transcribing all isolated RNA meant expressed TCRB transcripts were sequenced. Clones were read by immunoSEQ multiplex PCR, and TCRdb kept only the in-frame ones, dropping some. This table has under 500,000 clones, around 28% appearing once. The sequencing input was naive CD4+ T cells from blood. The receptors shown here come from a man aged 18 to 30 in good health.

This clone was detected a few times. The rearrangement links TRBV28 to TRBJ1-2; 8 nucleotides agree with TRBD1. The V segment lost 3 bases and the J segment 4 bases; nucleotides outside the gene matches: 4. The germline gives CDR1 MDHEN, CDR2 SYDVKM. CDR3 length equals 14 residues. CDR3 region: CASSLTGEIYGYTF. CDR3 coding DNA: TGTGCCAGCAGTTTGACAGGGGAAATCTATGGCTACACCTTC.

The chain links TRBV19 to TRBJ2-1; D is uncertain. Germline V lookup: CDR1 LNHDA, CDR2 SQIVND (reference sequence). The CDR3 loop spans 14 amino acids. V lost 1 base to trimming and J lost 3 bases, with 7 bases between them. CDR3 bases: TGTGCCAGTAGTATAGGTCCTATCTACAATGAGCAGTTCTTC. It yields the protein CASSIGPIYNEQFF.

The chain is built from TRBV6-5 and TRBJ2-7; TRBD2 aligns across 8 bases. J lost 3 bases, V lost 8 bases, and 6 bases had no gene match. This CDR3 is built from 13 residues. Germline-derived CDR1 and CDR2 are MNHEY and SVGAGI. CDR3 in amino acids: CASGIAGFYEQYF. CDR3 DNA sequence: TGTGCCAGCGGAATAGCGGGATTCTACGAGCAGTACTTC.

This rearrangement joins TRBV7-2 to TRBJ1-1; D uncertain. CDR1 and CDR2 (germline): SGHTA, FQGNSA. The ends were cut back, 0 bases at V and 6 bases at J, with 11 bases in the middle. The CDR3 contains 14 residues. The chain's CDR3 is CASSLALQPSEAFF. The CDR3 DNA follows: TGTGCCAGCAGCTTAGCGTTGCAGCCCTCTGAAGCTTTCTTT.

The chain recombines TRBV28 with TRBJ2-7; tentative D call: TRBD1 (5 bases). V gave up 3 bases and J gave up 6 bases, with 12 bases separating them. Per germline, CDR1 MDHEN and CDR2 SYDVKM. CDR3 length: 13 amino acids. This CDR3 reads CASSLTASREQYF. The CDR3 DNA follows: TGTGCCAGCAGTTTGACAGCTTCCCGCGAGCAGTACTTC.

The chain links TRBV7-9 to TRBJ2-7, with 14 nucleotides matching TRBD2. J lost 12 bases, V lost 5 bases, and 9 bases had no gene match. The CDR3 is 14 residues long. Germline values: CDR1 SEHNR, CDR2 FQNEAQ (reference sequence). For the CDR3, the DNA is TGTGCCAGCAGCGTCTCGGGGACTAGCGGGAGCGGGTACTTC. It translates to CASSVSGTSGSGYF.

The rearrangement joins TRBV7-2 to TRBJ1-1, with a tentative D call TRBD1 (5 bases). This CDR3 comprises 12 residues. V was cut by 6 bases and J by 6 bases, with 11 bases left in between. Germline V gene lookup returns CDR1 SGHTA and CDR2 FQGNSA. The CDR3: CASRSGGPEAFF. CDR3 DNA sequence: TGTGCCAGCAGGTCGGGGGGACCTGAAGCTTTCTTT. Variable domain in full (rest from reference TRBV7-2 and TRBJ1-1): GAGVSQSPSNKVTEKGKDVELRCDPISGHTALYWYRQSLGQGLEFLIYFQGNSAPDKSGLPSDRFSAERTGGSVSTLTIQRTQQEDSAVYLCASRSGGPEAFFGQGTRLTVV.

This clone has only a few counts. The chain employs TRBV5-4 and TRBJ2-5, with TRBD2 identical over 11 bases. CDR3 length: 15 amino acids. Germline V gene data show CDR1 as SGHNT and CDR2 as YYREEE (reference sequence). V shed 2 bases and J 2 bases; nucleotides not matched to a gene: 2. The CDR3 sequence is CASSFSGRGQETQYF. The DNA for the CDR3 is TGTGCCAGCAGCTTTAGCGGGAGGGGTCAAGAGACCCAGTACTTC.

This clone was seen only a few times. This rearrangement joins TRBV11-3 to TRBJ2-5, with D perhaps assigned TRBD1 or TRBD2 (5 bases each). CDR3 length equals 13 residues. Between the trimmed V and J ends, which lost 3 bases and 4 bases, there was a span of 9 bases. CDR1 and CDR2 (germline): SGHNT, YENEEA. Written as DNA, the CDR3 is TGTGCCAGCAGCTTCGGGGCGGGAGAGACCCAGTACTTC. Residues: CASSFGAGETQYF.

The chain is built from TRBV30 and TRBJ1-1; D not certain. Germline CDR1 GTSNPN, CDR2 SVGIG (reference sequence). The CDR3 runs to 11 residues. The germline V and J ends were trimmed by 4 bases and 1 base, with 4 bases remaining between them. In DNA, the CDR3 is TGTGCCTGGAACCGGAACACTGAAGCTTTCTTT. Its translation is CAWNRNTEAFF.